This T cell receptor beta chain was retrieved from a study of T cell repertoires in cytomegalovirus infection. Study in general: HLA-B-restricted CMV epitopes that are well studied were used alongside recently identified HLA-C-restricted ones. Indications came from public TCR beta signatures; they pointed to CMV infection and to a matching HLA type.

This clonotype has more than one count but fewer than ten. Its specificity is unknown. TCRdb re-analysed the reads in MiXCR, keeping a single row per CDR3 protein. This table holds more than 95,000 distinct CDR3 sequences, roughly 32% found once. General observations from the study: Accumulated public TCR beta family frequency recognized individuals carrying CMV together with the relevant HLA.

From germline, CDR1 is SNHLY and CDR2 FYNNEI. The V and J ends lost 2 bases and 4 bases respectively, with 17 bases between them. The CDR3 sequence is 17 residues long. The clonotype comes from a human donor in good health (CMV status not recorded). Some clones in this sample may be carry-over from other donors' samples. Sequenced material: CD8+ T cells from cultured PBMCs, taken from culture after CMV antigen stimulation. The V gene is TRBV2, the J gene TRBJ2-2; possibly TRBD1 for D (6 bases). The CDR3, as DNA: TGTGCCAGCAGTGAACAGGGGATGCGGCCGGCCACCGGGGAGCTGTTTTTT. It is translated as CASSEQGMRPATGELFF.